This TCR beta chain was sequenced in a study of CD8+ T cells in alopecia areata. Turning to the study itself: Transfer of skin from approximately 6-13-month-old C3H/HeJ graft donors with spontaneous alopecia was made to approximately 7-11-week-old female C3H/HeJ mice.

This clone was observed a handful of times. Its antigen is unknown. The translated DNA and TCRdb's protein are not identical at residue 12; the protein here was translated from the DNA. The listed genes are named as in mouse. The read ends 3 residues early relative to the CDR3; the germline J gene fills the gap. Other DNA sequences in this specimen translate into the identical CDR3. CDR3 length: 15 amino acids. In germline, CDR1 is SGHSA, CDR2 FRNQAP. As the sequencing template, cDNA was produced by extracting RNA and reverse transcribing it. Libraries were prepared by immunoSEQ multiplex PCR; TCRdb keeps only in-frame clonotypes and omits some of them. Singletons are absent from the sample, which has about 2,700 clones. Regarding the study as a whole: More clonal than normal scalp was lesional scalp, particularly alopecia totalis/universalis. TCR sharing across patients was less clear than in mice, possibly HLA-related. Scalp sample data also include resident alphabeta T cells from normal skin.

The genes are TRBV16 and TRBJ1-3; D is ambiguous. Sequencing was done on a sample of lesional skin. The receptor was isolated from a C3H/HeJ mouse with alopecia areata. Mouse MHC haplotype: H2-k. The CDR3 protein is CASSLVTLSGNPLYF. The sequenced part of the CDR3 DNA is TGTGCAAGCAGCTTAGTGACCCTTTCTGGGAATCCG. Together with reference TRBV16 and TRBJ1-3, the CDR3 gives the full variable domain: NAGVIQTPRHKVTGKGQEATLWCEPISGHSAVFWYRQTIVQGLEFLTYFRNQAPIDDSGMPKERFSAQMPNQSHSTLKIQSTQPQDSAVYLCASSLVTLSGNPLYFGEGSRLIVV.